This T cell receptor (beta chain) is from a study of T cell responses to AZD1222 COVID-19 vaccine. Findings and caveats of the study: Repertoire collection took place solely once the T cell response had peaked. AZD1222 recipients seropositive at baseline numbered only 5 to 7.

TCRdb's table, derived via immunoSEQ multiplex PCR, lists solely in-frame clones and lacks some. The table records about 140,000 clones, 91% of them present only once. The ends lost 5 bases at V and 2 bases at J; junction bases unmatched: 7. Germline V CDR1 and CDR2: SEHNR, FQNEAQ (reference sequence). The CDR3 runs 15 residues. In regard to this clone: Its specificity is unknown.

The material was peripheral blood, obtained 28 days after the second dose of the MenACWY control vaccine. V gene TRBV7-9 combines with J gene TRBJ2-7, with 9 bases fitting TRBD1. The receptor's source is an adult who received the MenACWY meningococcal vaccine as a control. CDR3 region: CASSQGQGIAYEQYF. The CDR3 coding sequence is TGTGCCAGCAGCCAGGGACAGGGTATCGCCTACGAGCAGTACTTC.